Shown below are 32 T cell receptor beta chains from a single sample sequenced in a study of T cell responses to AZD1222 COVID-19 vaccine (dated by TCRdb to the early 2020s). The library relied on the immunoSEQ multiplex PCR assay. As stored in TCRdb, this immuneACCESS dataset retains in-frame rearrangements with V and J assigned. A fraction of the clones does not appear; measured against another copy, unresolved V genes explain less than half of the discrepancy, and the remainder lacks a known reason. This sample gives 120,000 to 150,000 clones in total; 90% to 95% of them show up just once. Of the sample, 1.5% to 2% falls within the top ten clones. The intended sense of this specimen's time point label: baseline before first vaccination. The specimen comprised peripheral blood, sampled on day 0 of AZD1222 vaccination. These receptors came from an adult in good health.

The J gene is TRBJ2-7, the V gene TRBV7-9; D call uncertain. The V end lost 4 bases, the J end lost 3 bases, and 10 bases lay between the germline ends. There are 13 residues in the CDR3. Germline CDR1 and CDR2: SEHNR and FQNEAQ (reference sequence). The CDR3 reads CASSSNRGYEQYF. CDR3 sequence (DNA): TGTGCCAGCAGCTCAAACAGAGGCTACGAGCAGTACTTC.

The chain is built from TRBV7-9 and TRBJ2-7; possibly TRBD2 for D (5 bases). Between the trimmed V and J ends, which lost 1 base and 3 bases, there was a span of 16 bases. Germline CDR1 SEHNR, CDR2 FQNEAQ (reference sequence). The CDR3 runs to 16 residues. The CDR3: CASSLGSGVEDYEQYF. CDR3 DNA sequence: TGTGCCAGCAGCTTAGGGAGCGGAGTAGAAGACTACGAGCAGTACTTC.

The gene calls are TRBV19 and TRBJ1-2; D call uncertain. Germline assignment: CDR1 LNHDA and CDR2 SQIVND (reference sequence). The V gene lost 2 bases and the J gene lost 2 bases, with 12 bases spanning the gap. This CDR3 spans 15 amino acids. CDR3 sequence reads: CASSISWAANYGYTF. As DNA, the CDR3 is TGTGCCAGTAGTATAAGTTGGGCAGCCAACTATGGCTACACCTTC.

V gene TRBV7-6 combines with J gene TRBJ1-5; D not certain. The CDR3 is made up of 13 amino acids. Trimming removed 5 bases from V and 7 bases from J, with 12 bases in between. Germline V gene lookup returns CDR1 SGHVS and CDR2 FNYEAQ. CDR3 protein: CASSTLNGQPQHF. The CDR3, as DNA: TGTGCCAGCAGCACACTAAACGGGCAGCCCCAGCATTTT. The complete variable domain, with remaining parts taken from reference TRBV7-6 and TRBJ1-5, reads GAGVSQSPRYKVTKRGQDVALRCDPISGHVSLYWYRQALGQGPEFLTYFNYEAQQDKSGLPNDRFSAERPEGSISTLTIQRTEQRDSAMYRCASSTLNGQPQHFGDGTRLSIL.

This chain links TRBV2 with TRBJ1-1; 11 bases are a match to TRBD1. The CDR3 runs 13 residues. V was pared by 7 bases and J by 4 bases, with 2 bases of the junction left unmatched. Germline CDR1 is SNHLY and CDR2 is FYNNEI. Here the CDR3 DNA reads TGTGCCAGCATCGGACAGGGGGCCACTGAAGCTTTCTTT. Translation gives CASIGQGATEAFF.

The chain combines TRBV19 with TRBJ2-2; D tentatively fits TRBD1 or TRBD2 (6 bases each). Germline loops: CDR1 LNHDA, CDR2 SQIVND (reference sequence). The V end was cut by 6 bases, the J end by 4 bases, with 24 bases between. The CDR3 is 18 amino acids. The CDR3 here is CASRRLWNREASTGELFF. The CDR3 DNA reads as TGTGCCAGTAGGAGACTATGGAACAGGGAGGCGAGCACCGGGGAGCTGTTTTTT. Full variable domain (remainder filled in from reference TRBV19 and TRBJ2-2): DGGITQSPKYLFRKEGQNVTLSCEQNLNHDAMYWYRQDPGQGLRLIYYSQIVNDFQKGDIAEGYSVSREKKESFPLTVTSAQKNPTAFYLCASRRLWNREASTGELFFGEGSRLTVL.

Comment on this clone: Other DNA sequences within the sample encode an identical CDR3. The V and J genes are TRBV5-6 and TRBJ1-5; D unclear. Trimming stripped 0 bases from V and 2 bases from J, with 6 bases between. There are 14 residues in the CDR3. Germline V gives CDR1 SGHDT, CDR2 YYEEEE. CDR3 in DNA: TGTGCCAGCAGCTTGGTAGGCGGCAATCAGCCCCAGCATTTT. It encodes CASSLVGGNQPQHF.

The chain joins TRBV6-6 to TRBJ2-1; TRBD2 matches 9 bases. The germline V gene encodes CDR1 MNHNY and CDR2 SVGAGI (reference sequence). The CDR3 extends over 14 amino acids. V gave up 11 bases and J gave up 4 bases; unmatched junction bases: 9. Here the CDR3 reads CASRETSGYNEQFF. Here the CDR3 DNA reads TGTGCCTCTCGTGAGACTAGCGGTTACAATGAGCAGTTCTTC.

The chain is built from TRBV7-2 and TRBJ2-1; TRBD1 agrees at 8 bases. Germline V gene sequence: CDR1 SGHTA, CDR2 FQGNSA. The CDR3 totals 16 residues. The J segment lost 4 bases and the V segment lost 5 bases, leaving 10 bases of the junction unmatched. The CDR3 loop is CASSRDRTGSYNEQFF. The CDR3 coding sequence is TGTGCCAGCAGCAGAGACAGGACAGGGTCATACAATGAGCAGTTCTTC. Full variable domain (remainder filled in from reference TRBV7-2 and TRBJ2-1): GAGVSQSPSNKVTEKGKDVELRCDPISGHTALYWYRQSLGQGLEFLIYFQGNSAPDKSGLPSDRFSAERTGGSVSTLTIQRTQQEDSAVYLCASSRDRTGSYNEQFFGPGTRLTVL.

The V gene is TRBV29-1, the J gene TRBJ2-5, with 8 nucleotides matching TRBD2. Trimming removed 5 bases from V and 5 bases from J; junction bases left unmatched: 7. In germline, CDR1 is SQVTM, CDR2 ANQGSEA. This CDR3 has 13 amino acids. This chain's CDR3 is CSVFSGGRETQYF. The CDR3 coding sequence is TGCAGCGTTTTCTCGGGGGGGCGGGAGACCCAGTACTTC.

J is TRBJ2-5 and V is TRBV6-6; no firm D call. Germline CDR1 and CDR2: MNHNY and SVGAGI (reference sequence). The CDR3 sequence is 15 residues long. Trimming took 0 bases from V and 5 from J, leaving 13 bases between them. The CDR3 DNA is TGTGCCAGCAGTTACTCTTACTCGGACGCGGAGACCCAGTACTTC. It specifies CASSYSYSDAETQYF.

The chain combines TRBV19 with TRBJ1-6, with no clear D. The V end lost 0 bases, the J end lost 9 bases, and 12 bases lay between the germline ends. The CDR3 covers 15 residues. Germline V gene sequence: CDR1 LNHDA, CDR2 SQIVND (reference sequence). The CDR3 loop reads CASSIDRGAASPLHF. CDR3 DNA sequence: TGTGCCAGTAGTATAGATAGAGGCGCCGCTTCACCCCTCCACTTT. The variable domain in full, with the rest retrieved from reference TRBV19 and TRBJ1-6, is DGGITQSPKYLFRKEGQNVTLSCEQNLNHDAMYWYRQDPGQGLRLIYYSQIVNDFQKGDIAEGYSVSREKKESFPLTVTSAQKNPTAFYLCASSIDRGAASPLHFGNGTRLTVT.

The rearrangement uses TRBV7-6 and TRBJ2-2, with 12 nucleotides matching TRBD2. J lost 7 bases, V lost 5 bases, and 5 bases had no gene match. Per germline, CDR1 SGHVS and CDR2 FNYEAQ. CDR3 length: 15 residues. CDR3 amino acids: CASSPLAGGRGELFF. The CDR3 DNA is TGTGCCAGCAGCCCCCTAGCGGGGGGGCGCGGGGAGCTGTTTTTT. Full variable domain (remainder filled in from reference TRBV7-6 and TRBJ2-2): GAGVSQSPRYKVTKRGQDVALRCDPISGHVSLYWYRQALGQGPEFLTYFNYEAQQDKSGLPNDRFSAERPEGSISTLTIQRTEQRDSAMYRCASSPLAGGRGELFFGEGSRLTVL.

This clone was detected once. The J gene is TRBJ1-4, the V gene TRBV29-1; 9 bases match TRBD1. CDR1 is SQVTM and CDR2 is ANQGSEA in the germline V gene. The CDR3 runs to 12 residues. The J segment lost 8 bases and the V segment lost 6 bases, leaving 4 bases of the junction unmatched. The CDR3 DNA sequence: TGCAGCGTGGGACAGGGACGAGAAAAACTGTTTTTT. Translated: CSVGQGREKLFF.

The CDR3: CASSLAADTEAFF. DNA for the CDR3: TGTGCCAGCAGTTTAGCAGCGGACACTGAAGCTTTCTTT. This chain connects TRBV12-3 or TRBV12-4 to TRBJ1-1; no reliable D call. Trimming left V 0 bases short and J 3 bases short, with 5 bases between. This CDR3 spans 13 amino acids.

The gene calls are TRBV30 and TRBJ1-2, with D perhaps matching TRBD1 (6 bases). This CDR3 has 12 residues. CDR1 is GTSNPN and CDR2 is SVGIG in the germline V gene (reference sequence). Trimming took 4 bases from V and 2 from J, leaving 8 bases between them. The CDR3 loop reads CAWKDRNYGYTF. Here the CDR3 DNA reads TGTGCCTGGAAGGACAGAAACTATGGCTACACCTTC.

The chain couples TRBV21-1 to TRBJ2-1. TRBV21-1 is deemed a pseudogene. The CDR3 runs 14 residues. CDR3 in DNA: TGTGCCAGCACCACACCCAAACCAGGGGACTTGTGGTTCTTC. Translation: CASTTPKPGDLWFF.

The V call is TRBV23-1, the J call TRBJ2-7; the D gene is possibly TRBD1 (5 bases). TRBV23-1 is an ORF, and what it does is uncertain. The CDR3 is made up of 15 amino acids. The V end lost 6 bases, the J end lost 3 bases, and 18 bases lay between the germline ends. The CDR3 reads CASRHSPRVGYEQYF. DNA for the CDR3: TGCGCCAGCAGACACTCCCCCAGGGTAGGCTACGAGCAGTACTTC.

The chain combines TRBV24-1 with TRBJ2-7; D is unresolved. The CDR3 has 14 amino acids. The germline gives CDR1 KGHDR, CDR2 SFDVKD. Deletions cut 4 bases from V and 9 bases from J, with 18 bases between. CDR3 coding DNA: TGTGCCACCAGTGACCCCCCCCGTGACTCCGGGCAGTACTTC. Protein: CATSDPPRDSGQYF.

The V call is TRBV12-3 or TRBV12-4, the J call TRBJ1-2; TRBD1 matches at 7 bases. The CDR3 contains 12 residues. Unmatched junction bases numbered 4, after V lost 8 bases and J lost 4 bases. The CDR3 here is CASLGGGYGYTF. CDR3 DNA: TGTGCCAGCTTAGGGGGCGGCTATGGCTACACCTTC.

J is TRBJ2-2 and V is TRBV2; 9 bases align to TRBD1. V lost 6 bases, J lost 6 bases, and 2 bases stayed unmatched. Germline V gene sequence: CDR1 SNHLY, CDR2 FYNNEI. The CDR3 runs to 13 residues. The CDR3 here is CASRGQGAGELFF. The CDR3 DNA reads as TGTGCCAGCAGGGGACAGGGAGCCGGGGAGCTGTTTTTT.

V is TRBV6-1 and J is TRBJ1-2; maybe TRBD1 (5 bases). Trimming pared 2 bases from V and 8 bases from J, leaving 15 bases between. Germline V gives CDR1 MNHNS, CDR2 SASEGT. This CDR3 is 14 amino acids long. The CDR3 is CASSEPVQGVGYTF. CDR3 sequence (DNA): TGTGCCAGCAGTGAACCCGTTCAGGGAGTAGGCTACACCTTC.

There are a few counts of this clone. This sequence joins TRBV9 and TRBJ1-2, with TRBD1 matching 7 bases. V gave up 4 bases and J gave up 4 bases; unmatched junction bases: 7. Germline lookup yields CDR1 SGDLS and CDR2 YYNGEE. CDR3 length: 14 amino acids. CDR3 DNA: TGTGCCAGCAGCCCTCGGACAGGCGCCTATGGCTACACCTTC. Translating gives CASSPRTGAYGYTF.

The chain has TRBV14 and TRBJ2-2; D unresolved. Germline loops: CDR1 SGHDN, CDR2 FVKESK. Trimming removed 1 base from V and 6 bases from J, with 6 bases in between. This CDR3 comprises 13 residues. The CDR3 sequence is CASSQGFPGELFF. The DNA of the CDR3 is TGTGCCAGCAGCCAAGGTTTCCCCGGGGAGCTGTTTTTT.

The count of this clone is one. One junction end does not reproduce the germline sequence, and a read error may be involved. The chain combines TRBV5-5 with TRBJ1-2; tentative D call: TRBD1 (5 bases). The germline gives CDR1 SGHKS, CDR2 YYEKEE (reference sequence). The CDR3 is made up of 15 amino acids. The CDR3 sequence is CASNLAGAGQHGYTF. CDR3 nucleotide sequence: TGTGCCAGCAACTTGGCCGGGGCAGGGCAGCATGGCTACACCTTC.

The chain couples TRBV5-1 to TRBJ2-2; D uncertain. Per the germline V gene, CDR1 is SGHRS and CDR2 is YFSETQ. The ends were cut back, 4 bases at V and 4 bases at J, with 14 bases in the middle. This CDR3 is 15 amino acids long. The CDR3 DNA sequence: TGCGCCAGCAGCCGCCCGATTGGGGTCACCGGGGAGCTGTTTTTT. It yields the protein CASSRPIGVTGELFF.

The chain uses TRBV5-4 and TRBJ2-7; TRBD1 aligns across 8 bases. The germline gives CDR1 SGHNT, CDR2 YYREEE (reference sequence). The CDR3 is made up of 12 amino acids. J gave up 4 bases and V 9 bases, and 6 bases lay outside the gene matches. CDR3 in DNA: TGTGCCATCAGTGGACAGGGTTACGAGCAGTACTTC. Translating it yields CAISGQGYEQYF.

The CDR3: CASSQVEGRATSYGYTF. The CDR3 DNA follows: TGTGCCAGCAGCCAAGTTGAGGGGCGGGCTACGTCCTATGGCTACACCTTC. The rearrangement uses TRBV4-2 and TRBJ1-2; tentatively, D is TRBD1 (5 bases). V gave up 1 base and J gave up 4 bases, with 19 bases separating them. Germline CDR1 is LGHNA and CDR2 is YNFKEQ. The CDR3 sequence is 17 residues long.

The CDR3 sequence is CASSLLAGMADTQYF. The CDR3 region has the DNA TGTGCCAGCAGCTTACTAGCGGGGATGGCAGATACGCAGTATTTT. The chain combines TRBV11-2 with TRBJ2-3; the match to TRBD2 covers 9 bases. In germline, CDR1 is SGHAT, CDR2 FQNNGV. The CDR3 length is 15 residues. Trimming removed 2 bases from V and 4 bases from J; junction bases left unmatched: 4.

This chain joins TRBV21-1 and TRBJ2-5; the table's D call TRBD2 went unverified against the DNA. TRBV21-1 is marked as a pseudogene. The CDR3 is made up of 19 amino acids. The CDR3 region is CASSNVEGLAGDPRETQYF. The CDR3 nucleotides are TGTGCCAGCAGCAACGTCGAGGGACTAGCGGGAGACCCTCGAGAGACCCAGTACTTC.

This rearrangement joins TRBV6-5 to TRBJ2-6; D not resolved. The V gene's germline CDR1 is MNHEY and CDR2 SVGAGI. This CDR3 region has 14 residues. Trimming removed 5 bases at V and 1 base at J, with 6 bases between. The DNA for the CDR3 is TGTGCCAGCAGTACGATTTCTGGGGCCAACGTCCTGACTTTC. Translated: CASSTISGANVLTF.

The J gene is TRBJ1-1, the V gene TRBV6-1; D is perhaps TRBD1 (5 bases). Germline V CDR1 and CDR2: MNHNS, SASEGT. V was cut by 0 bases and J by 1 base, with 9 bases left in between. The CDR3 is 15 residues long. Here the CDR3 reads CASSEAGVPNTEAFF. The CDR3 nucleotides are TGTGCCAGCAGTGAAGCGGGGGTACCGAACACTGAAGCTTTCTTT.